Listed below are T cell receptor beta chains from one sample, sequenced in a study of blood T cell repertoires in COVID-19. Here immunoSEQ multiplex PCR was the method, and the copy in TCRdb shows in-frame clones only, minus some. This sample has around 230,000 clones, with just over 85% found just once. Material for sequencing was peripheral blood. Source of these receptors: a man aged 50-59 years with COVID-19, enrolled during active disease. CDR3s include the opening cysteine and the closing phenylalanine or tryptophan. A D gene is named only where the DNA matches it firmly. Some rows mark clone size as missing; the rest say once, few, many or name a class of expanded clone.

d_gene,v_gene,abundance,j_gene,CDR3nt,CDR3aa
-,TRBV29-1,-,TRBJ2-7,TGCAGCGTTATGCCGGGTGGCGGTACCTACGAGCAGTACTTC,CSVMPGGGTYEQYF
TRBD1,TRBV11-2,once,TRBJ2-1,TGTGCCAGCAGCTCCCGACAGGGGGACAATGAGCAGTTCTTC,CASSSRQGDNEQFF
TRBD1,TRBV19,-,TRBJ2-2,TGTGCCAGTAGTAAGTCAGGGGGCTTCGGGGAGCTGTTTTTT,CASSKSGGFGELFF
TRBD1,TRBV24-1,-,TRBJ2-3,TGTGCCACCAGTGATCCGGGACAGGGCACAGATACGCAGTATTTT,CATSDPGQGTDTQYF
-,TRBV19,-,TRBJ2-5,TGTGCCAGTAGTAGGGCCGGGACAACCCAAGAGACCCAGTACTTC,CASSRAGTTQETQYF
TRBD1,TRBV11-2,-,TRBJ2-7,TGTGCCAGCAGCTTAGATCGGCTCAGGGGGCGCGGTGAGCAGTACTTC,CASSLDRLRGRGEQYF
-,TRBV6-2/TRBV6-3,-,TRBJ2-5,TGTGCCAGCAGTTATTGGGGGCTGCAGGAGACCCAGTACTTC,CASSYWGLQETQYF
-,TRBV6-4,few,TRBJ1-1,TGTGCCAGCAGTGAAGGTCGCGGCGGTGAAGCTTTCTTT,CASSEGRGGEAFF
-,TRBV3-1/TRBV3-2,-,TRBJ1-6,TGTGCCAGCAGCCAAGGGTGGAGCAGGGGTAATTCACCCCTCCACTTT,CASSQGWSRGNSPLHF
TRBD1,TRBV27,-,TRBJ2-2,TGTGCCAGCAGATACAGGGGGCGGTGGAACACCGGGGAGCTGTTTTTT,CASRYRGRWNTGELFF
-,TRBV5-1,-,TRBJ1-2,TGCGCCAGCAGCTCGGGTGTAAAGGACTATGGCTACACCTTC,CASSSGVKDYGYTF
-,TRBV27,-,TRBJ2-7,TGTGCCAGCAGTGAAACTCCCGGGGGGCTCCCCTACGAGCAGTACTTC,CASSETPGGLPYEQYF
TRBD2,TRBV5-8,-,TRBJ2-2,TGTGCCAGCAGCTTCTGGTCCAGCGGGAGTAACACCGGGGAGCTGTTTTTT,CASSFWSSGSNTGELFF
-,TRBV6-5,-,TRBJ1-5,TGTGCCAGCAGCCCAGGGGACAATCAGCCCCAGCATTTT,CASSPGDNQPQHF
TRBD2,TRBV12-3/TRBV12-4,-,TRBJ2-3,TGTGCCAGCGGGGGGGGATCAGATACGCAGTATTTT,CASGGGSDTQYF
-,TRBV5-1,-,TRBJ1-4,TGCGCCAGCAGCGCCGTACAGGGAGAGAAACTGTTTTTT,CASSAVQGEKLFF
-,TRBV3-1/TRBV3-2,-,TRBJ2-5,TGTGCCAGCAGCCATGGACTACCCCCAGGGGAGACCCAGTACTTC,CASSHGLPPGETQYF
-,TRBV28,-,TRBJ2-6,TGTGCCAGCAGTGTACAAAACTCTGGGGCCAACGTCCTGACTTTC,CASSVQNSGANVLTF
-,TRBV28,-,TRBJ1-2,TGTGCCAGCACCCCTTCCCCCAGGGCATATGGCTACACCTTC,CASTPSPRAYGYTF
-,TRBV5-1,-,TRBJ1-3,TGCGCCAGCAGCTTGGGGATTATACAGGACTCTGGAAACACCATATATTTT,CASSLGIIQDSGNTIYF
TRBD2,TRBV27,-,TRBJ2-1,TGTGCCAGCAGTCCCCGGGGGGGAACCCACACGGGGGTGGCGGTCTTC,CASSPRGGTHTGVAVF
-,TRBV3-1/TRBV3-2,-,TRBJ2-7,TGTGCCAGCAGCCTTAACGTCGGAGACTACGAGCAGTACTTC,CASSLNVGDYEQYF
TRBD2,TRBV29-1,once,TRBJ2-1,TGCAGCGTTGAGGGCTGGCGGGGGGGGTATGAGCAGTTCTTC,CSVEGWRGGYEQFF
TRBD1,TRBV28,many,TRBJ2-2,TGTGCCAGCAGTTCGGGGGACAGGGTGGCCGGGGAGCTGTTTTTT,CASSSGDRVAGELFF
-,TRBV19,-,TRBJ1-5,TGTGCCAGTACCCCCACCTTCGAGCAGCCCCAGCATTTT,CASTPTFEQPQHF
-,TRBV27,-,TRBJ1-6,TGTGCCAGCAGGCTGACAGCCTATAATTCACCCCTCCACTTT,CASRLTAYNSPLHF
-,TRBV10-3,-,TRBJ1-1,TGTGCCACCCAAGGGGGGGCCTTGAACACTGAAGCTTTCTTT,CATQGGALNTEAFF
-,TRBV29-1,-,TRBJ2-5,TGCAGCGTTCCCTTTACTATCCGAGAGACCCAGTACTTC,CSVPFTIRETQYF
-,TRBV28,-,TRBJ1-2,TGTGCCAGCAGTTTTGGGCAGAACTATGGCTACACCTTC,CASSFGQNYGYTF
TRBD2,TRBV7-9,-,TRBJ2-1,TGTGCCAGCAGCTTAGGACTAGCGGGAGCTCAGCAGTTCTTC,CASSLGLAGAQQFF
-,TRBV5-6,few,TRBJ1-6,TGTGCCAGCAGCTTGGGCCAGGGTGCAAATTCACCCCTCCACTTT,CASSLGQGANSPLHF
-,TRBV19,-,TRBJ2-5,TGTGCCAGTAGTACAGCCGGGGAGACCCAGTACTTC,CASSTAGETQYF
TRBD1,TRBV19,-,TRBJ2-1,TGTGCCAGTAGCGACACAACCGGGACAGGGGGATTGCGGAGCTCCTACAATGAGCAGTTCTTC,CASSDTTGTGGLRSSYNEQFF
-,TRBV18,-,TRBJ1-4,TGTGCCAGCTCACCCGGTACGGGGAGCAATGAAAAACTGTTTTTT,CASSPGTGSNEKLFF
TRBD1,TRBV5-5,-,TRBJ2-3,TGTGCCAGCAGCCGACAGGGGGGAGGTGGAGATACGCAGTATTTT,CASSRQGGGGDTQYF
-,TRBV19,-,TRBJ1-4,TGTGCCAGTAGTAACAGGGTTTTAACTAATGAAAAACTGTTTTTT,CASSNRVLTNEKLFF
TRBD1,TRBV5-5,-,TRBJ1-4,TGTGCCAGCAGCTTCGGGACAGGGAATGAAAAACTGTTTTTT,CASSFGTGNEKLFF
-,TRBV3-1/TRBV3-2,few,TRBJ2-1,TGTGCCAGCAGCCGGGGGGTCTCCTACAATGAGCAGTTCTTC,CASSRGVSYNEQFF
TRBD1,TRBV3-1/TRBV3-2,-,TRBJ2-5,TGTGCCAGCAGCCAAGTAGAAGGGGGCTGGCAAGAGACCCAGTACTTC,CASSQVEGGWQETQYF
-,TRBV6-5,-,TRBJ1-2,TGTGCCAGCATAATGGAACCTCGGGGGAGTGGCTACACCTTC,CASIMEPRGSGYTF
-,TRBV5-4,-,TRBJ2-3,TGTGCCAGCAGCCAAGGGGTGGCACAAAGCACAGATACGCAGTATTTT,CASSQGVAQSTDTQYF
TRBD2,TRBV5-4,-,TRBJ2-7,TGTGCCAGCAGCGCCTCTAGCGGGGCAACCTACGAGCAGTACTTC,CASSASSGATYEQYF
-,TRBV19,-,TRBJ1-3,TGTGCCAGTAGTATGGGACTCTCTGGAAACACCATATATTTT,CASSMGLSGNTIYF
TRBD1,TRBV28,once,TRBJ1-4,TGTGCCAGCAGTCGCTCGGGACAGGGGGCGGGTTCGAGGGAAAAACTGTTTTTT,CASSRSGQGAGSREKLFF
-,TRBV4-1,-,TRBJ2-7,TGCGCCAGCAGCCCCGCTGGCGGAACCACCTCCTACGAGCAGTACTTC,CASSPAGGTTSYEQYF
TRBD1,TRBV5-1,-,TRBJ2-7,TGCGCCAGCAGCTGGGACAGGGGTTACGAGCAGTACTTC,CASSWDRGYEQYF
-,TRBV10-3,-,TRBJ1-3,TGTGCCATCAGGGGAGAAGGAAACACCATATATTTT,CAIRGEGNTIYF
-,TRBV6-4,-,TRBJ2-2,TGTGCCAGCAGTGAACAGGGCAGGGAGAACACCGGGGAGCTGTTTTTT,CASSEQGRENTGELFF
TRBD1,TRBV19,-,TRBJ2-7,TGTGCCAGTAGTCGGTCCGGGACAGGAAACTCCTACGAGCAGTACTTC,CASSRSGTGNSYEQYF
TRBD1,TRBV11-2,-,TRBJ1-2,TGTGCCAGCAGCTTAGGGACAGGGTCTGGCTACACCTTC,CASSLGTGSGYTF
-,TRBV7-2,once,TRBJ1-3,TGTGCCAGCAGCTTCCAGGGGCTAGCTGGAAACACCATATATTTT,CASSFQGLAGNTIYF
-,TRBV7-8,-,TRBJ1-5,TGTGCCAGCAGCTTAGGACGGACAGATCAGCCCCAGCATTTT,CASSLGRTDQPQHF
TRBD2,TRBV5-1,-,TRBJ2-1,TGCGCCAGCAGCTTGTTAGCGGGAGGCCTCACCTCCTACAATGAGCAGTTCTTC,CASSLLAGGLTSYNEQFF
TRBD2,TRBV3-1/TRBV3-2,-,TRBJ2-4,TGTGCCAGCAGCCAAGTCGGGAGGGCGGTCGGTAAAAACATTCAGTACTTC,CASSQVGRAVGKNIQYF
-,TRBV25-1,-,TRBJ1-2,TGTGCCAGCAGCCCAGAAAATCTTGGTGCGAGGTCGTACACCTTC,CASSPENLGARSYTF
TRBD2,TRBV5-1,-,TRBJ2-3,TGCGCCAGCAGCCCCCGGACTAGCGGCACAGATACGCAGTATTTT,CASSPRTSGTDTQYF
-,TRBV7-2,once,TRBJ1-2,TGTGCCAGCAGCCCAGGACAGCTTAACTATGGCTACACCTTC,CASSPGQLNYGYTF
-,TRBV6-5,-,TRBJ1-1,TGTGCCAGCAGTTACTCGGGGACCGGGGGACGGGAAGCTTTCTTT,CASSYSGTGGREAFF
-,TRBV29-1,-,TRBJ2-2,TGCAGCGCGATTAGGATTCGAGGCGGGGAGCTGTTTTTT,CSAIRIRGGELFF
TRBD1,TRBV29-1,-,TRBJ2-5,TGCAGCGCCTCGGACAGGGGAGAGACCCAGTACTTC,CSASDRGETQYF